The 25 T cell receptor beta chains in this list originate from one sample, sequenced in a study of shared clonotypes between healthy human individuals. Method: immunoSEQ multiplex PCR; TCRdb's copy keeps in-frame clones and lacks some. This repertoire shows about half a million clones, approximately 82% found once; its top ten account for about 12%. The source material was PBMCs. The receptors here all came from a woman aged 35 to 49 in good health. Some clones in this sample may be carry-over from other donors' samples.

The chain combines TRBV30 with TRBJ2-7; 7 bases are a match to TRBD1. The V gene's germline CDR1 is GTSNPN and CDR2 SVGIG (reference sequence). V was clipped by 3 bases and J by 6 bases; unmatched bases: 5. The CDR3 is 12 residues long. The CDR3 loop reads CAWRTGHVEQYF. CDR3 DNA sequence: TGTGCCTGGAGGACAGGGCACGTCGAGCAGTACTTC.

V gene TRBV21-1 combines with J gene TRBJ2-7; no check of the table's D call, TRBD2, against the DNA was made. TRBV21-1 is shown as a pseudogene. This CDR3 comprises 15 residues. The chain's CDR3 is CASKSKRELPWEQYF. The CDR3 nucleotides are TGTGCCAGCAAGTCTAAGAGGGAACTTCCCTGGGAGCAGTACTTC.

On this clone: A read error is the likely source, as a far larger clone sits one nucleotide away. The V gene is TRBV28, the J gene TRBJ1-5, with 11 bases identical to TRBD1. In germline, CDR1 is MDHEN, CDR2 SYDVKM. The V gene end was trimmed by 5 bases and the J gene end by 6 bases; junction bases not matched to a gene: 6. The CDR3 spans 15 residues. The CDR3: CASSPRTGGIQPQHF. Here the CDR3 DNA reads TGTGCCAGCAGTCCTCGGACAGGGGGCATTCAGCCCCAGCATTTT.

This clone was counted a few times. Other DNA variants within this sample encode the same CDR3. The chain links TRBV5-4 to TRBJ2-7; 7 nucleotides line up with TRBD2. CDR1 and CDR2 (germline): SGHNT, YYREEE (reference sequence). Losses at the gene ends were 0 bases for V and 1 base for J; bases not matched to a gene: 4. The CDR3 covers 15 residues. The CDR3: CASSLAPSGSYEQYF. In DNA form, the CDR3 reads TGTGCCAGCAGCTTGGCGCCTAGCGGATCCTACGAGCAGTACTTC.

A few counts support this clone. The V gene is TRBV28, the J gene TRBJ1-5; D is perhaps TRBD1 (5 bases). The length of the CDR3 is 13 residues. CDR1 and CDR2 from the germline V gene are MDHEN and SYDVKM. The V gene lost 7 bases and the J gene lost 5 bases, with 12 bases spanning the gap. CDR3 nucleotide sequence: TGTGCCAGCATGGACACAGGAGATCAGCCCCAGCATTTT. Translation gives CASMDTGDQPQHF.

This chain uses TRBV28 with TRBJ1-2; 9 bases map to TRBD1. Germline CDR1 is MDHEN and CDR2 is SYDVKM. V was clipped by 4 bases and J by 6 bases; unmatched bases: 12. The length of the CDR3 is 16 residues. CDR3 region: CASSSRPLRTGDGYTF. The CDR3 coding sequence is TGTGCCAGCAGTTCACGCCCCCTGAGGACAGGGGATGGCTACACCTTC.

Here the CDR3 reads CASSRAGGGSYEQYF. The CDR3 bases are TGTGCCAGCAGTCGAGCGGGGGGCGGTAGTTACGAGCAGTACTTC. This chain uses TRBV2 with TRBJ2-7; TRBD2 aligns across 9 bases. The CDR3 is made up of 15 amino acids. Germline V gene data show CDR1 as SNHLY and CDR2 as FYNNEI. V was pared by 5 bases and J by 4 bases, with 9 bases of the junction left unmatched.

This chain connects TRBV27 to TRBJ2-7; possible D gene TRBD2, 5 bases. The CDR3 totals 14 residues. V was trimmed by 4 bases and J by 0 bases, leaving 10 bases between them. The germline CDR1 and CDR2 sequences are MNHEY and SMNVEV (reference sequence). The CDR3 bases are TGTGCCAGCAGTTCCCTCGGGATCTCCTACGAGCAGTACTTC. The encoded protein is CASSSLGISYEQYF.

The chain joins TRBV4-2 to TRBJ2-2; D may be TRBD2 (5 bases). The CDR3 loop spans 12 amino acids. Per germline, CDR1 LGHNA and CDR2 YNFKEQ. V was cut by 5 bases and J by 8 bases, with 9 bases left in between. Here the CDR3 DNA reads TGTGCCAGCAGCAGTAGGAGGGGGGAGCTGTTTTTT. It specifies CASSSRRGELFF.

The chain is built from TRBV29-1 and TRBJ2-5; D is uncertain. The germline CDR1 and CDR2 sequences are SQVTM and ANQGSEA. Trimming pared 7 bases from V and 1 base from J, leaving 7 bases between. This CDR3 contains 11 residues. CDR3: CSAGPQETQYF. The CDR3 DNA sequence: TGCAGCGCGGGCCCCCAAGAGACCCAGTACTTC. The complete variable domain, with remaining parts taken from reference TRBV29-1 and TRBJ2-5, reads SAVISQKPSRDICQRGTSLTIQCQVDSQVTMMFWYRQQPGQSLTLIATANQGSEATYESGFVIDKFPISRPNLTFSTLTVSNMSPEDSSIYLCSAGPQETQYFGPGTRLLVL.

CDR3 coding DNA: TGTGCCAGCAGCGAGCAGGGAAGCACAGATACGCAGTATTTT. Amino acids: CASSEQGSTDTQYF. This chain joins TRBV7-6 and TRBJ2-3, with D possibly TRBD1 on 5 matching bases. Germline CDR1 and CDR2: SGHVS and FNYEAQ. CDR3 length: 14 residues. The V gene lost 5 bases and the J gene lost 0 bases, with 9 bases spanning the gap.

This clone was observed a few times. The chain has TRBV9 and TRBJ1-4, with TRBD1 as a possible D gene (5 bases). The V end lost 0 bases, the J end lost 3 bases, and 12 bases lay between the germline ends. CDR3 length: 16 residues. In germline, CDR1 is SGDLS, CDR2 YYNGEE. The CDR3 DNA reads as TGTGCCAGCAGCGTAGCGGGGGATTTAGCTAATGAAAAACTGTTTTTT. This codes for CASSVAGDLANEKLFF.

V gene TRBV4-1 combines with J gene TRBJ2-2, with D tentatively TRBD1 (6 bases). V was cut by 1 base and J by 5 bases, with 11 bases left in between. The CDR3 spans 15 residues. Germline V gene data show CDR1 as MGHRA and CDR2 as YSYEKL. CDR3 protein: CASSQADRNTGELFF. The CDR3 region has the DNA TGCGCCAGCAGCCAAGCGGACAGAAATACCGGGGAGCTGTTTTTT.

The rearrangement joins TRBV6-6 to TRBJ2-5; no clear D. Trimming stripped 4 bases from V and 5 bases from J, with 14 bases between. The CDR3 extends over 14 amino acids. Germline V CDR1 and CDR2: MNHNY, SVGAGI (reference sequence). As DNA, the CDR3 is TGTGCCAGCAGTTCTCTGGGCACTGGGGAGACCCAGTACTTC. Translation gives CASSSLGTGETQYF.

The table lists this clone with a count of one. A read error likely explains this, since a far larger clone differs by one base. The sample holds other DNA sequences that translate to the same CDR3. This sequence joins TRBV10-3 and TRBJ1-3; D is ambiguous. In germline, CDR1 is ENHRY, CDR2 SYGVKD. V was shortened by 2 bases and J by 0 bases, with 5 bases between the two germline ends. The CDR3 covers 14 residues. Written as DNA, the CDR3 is TGTGCCATCAGTGAGGCAGGCTCTGGAAACACCATATATTTT. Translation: CAISEAGSGNTIYF.

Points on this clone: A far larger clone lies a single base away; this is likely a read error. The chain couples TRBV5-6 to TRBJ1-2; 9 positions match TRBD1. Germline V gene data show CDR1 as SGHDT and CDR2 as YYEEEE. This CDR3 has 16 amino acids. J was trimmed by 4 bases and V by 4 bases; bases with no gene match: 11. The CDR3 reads CASSLWRTGDSYGYTF. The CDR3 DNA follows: TGTGCCAGCAGCCTATGGAGGACAGGGGATTCCTATGGCTACACCTTC.

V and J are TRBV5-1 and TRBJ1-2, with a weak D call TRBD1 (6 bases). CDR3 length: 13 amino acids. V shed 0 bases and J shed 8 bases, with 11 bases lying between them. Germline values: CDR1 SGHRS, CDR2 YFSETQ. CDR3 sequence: CASSLESGAGYTF. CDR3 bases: TGCGCCAGCAGCTTGGAATCAGGGGCCGGCTACACCTTC.

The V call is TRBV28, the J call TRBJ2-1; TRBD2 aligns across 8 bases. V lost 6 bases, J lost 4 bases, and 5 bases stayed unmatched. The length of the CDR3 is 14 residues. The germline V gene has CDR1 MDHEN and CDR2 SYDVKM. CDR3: CASSPAGEYNEQFF. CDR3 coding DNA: TGTGCCAGCAGCCCAGCGGGAGAGTACAATGAGCAGTTCTTC. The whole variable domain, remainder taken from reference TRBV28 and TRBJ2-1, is DVKVTQSSRYLVKRTGEKVFLECVQDMDHENMFWYRQDPGLGLRLIYFSYDVKMKEKGDIPEGYSVSREKKERFSLILESASTNQTSMYLCASSPAGEYNEQFFGPGTRLTVL.

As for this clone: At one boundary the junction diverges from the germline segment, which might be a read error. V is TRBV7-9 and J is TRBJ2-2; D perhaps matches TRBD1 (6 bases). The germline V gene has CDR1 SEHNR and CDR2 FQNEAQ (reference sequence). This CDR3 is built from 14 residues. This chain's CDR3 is CASRIRGRHRGAVF. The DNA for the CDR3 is TGTGCCAGCAGAATCAGGGGAAGGCACCGGGGAGCTGTTTTT.

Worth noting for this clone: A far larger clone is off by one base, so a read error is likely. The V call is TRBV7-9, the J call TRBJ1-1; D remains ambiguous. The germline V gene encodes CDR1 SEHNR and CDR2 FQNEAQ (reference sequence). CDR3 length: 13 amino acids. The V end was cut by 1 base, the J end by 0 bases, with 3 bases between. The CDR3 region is CASSLEMNTEAFF. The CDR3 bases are TGTGCCAGCAGCTTAGAGATGAACACTGAAGCTTTCTTT.

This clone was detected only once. CDR3 residues: CASSFSNNEQFF. The CDR3 DNA reads TGTGCCAGCAGCTTTTCCAACAATGAGCAGTTCTTC. The chain combines TRBV11-3 with TRBJ2-1; D ambiguous. The CDR3 loop spans 12 amino acids. The germline V and J ends were trimmed by 3 bases and 5 bases, with 5 bases remaining between them. Looked up from germline, CDR1 is SGHNT and CDR2 is YENEEA.

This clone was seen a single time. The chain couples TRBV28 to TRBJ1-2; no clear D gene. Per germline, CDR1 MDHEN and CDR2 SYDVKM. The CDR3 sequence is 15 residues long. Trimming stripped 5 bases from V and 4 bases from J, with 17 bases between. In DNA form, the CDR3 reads TGTGCCAGCAGTCCTGGGCCCCAAGAGGGCTATGGCTACACCTTC. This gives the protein CASSPGPQEGYGYTF.

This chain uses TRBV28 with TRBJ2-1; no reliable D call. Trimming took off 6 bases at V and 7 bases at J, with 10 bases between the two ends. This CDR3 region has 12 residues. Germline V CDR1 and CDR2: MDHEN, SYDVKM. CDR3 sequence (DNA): TGTGCCAGCAGACTAACGGAGAATGAGCAGTTCTTC. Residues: CASRLTENEQFF.

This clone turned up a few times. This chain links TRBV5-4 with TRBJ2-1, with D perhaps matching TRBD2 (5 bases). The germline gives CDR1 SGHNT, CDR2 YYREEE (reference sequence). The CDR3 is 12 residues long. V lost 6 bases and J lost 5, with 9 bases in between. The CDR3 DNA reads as TGTGCCAGCAACGTCGGGGACAATGAGCAGTTCTTC. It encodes CASNVGDNEQFF.

CDR3 DNA sequence: TGTGCCAGCAGCCCAAACTGGTCGGGAAAACTGTTTTTT. Translated, it gives CASSPNWSGKLFF. The chain couples TRBV7-9 to TRBJ1-4; D unresolved. Per germline, CDR1 SEHNR and CDR2 FQNEAQ (reference sequence). The V gene lost 5 bases and the J gene lost 10 bases, with 14 bases spanning the gap. CDR3 length: 13 amino acids.